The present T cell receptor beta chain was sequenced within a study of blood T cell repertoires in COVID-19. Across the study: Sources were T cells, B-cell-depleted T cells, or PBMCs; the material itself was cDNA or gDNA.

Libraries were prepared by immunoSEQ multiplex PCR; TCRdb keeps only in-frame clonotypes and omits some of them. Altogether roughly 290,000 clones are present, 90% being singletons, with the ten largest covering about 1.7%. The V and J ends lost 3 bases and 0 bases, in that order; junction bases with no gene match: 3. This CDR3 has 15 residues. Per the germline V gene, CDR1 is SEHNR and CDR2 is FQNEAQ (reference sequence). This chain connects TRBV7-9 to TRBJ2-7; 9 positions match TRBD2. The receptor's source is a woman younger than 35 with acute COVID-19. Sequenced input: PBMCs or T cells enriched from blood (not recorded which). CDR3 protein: CASSFGLALSYEQYF. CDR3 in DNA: TGTGCCAGCAGCTTCGGACTAGCGCTCTCCTACGAGCAGTACTTC.